Each of the 29 T cell receptor beta chains below was sequenced from the same sample in a study of OX40 agonist ivuxolimab in advanced cancers. Assay: immunoSEQ multiplex PCR; the TCRdb copy retains only in-frame clones and omits some. The data hold more than 55,000 clones, with 70% to 90% observed a single time. The source was CD4+ or CD8+ T cells sorted from blood, collected in a trial of the OX40 agonist ivuxolimab. These receptors were obtained from an adult with an advanced solid tumor such as melanoma, head and neck, liver or kidney cancer.

This chain joins TRBV5-6 and TRBJ1-1, with D possibly being TRBD1 (5 bases). The CDR3 has 16 amino acids. Trimming took off 0 bases at V and 0 bases at J, with 12 bases between the two ends. Germline CDR1 reads SGHDT; CDR2 reads YYEEEE. CDR3 in DNA: TGTGCCAGCAGCTTGGGATCGCAGGGATTGAACACTGAAGCTTTCTTT. Amino acids: CASSLGSQGLNTEAFF. Drawing the rest from reference TRBV5-6 and TRBJ1-1, the complete variable domain is DAGVTQSPTHLIKTRGQQVTLRCSPKSGHDTVSWYQQALGQGPQFIFQYYEEEERQRGNFPDRFSGHQFPNYSSELNVNALLLGDSALYLCASSLGSQGLNTEAFFGQGTRLTVV.

This chain uses TRBV2 with TRBJ2-5; 7 positions agree with TRBD2. The CDR3 totals 16 residues. Trimming cost V 3 bases and J 1 base; bases outside gene matches: 8. From germline, CDR1 is SNHLY and CDR2 FYNNEI. The CDR3 DNA reads as TGTGCCAGCAGTGAGGGAGGGCAGGGAACCCAAGAGACCCAGTACTTC. This translates into CASSEGGQGTQETQYF. Based on the CDR3 plus reference TRBV2 and TRBJ2-5, the full variable domain is EPEVTQTPSHQVTQMGQEVILRCVPISNHLYFYWYRQILGQKVEFLVSFYNNEISEKSEIFDDQFSVERPDGSNFTLKIRSTKLEDSAMYFCASSEGGQGTQETQYFGPGTRLLVL.

The chain joins TRBV7-9 to TRBJ2-3, with D tentatively TRBD1 or TRBD2 (5 bases each). The V end lost 4 bases, the J end lost 4 bases, and 12 bases lay between the germline ends. Per germline, CDR1 SEHNR and CDR2 FQNEAQ (reference sequence). The CDR3 is 14 amino acids. DNA for the CDR3: TGTGCCAGCAGCTCCTTGGGACCGGCAGATACGCAGTATTTT. This gives the protein CASSSLGPADTQYF.

As concerns this clone: This sample includes further DNA sequences coding for the same CDR3. The chain combines TRBV7-2 with TRBJ1-1; 7 positions agree with TRBD1. Per germline, CDR1 SGHTA and CDR2 FQGNSA. There are 15 residues in the CDR3. V trimming: 5 bases; J trimming: 5 bases; junction bases outside the gene matches: 11. CDR3 protein: CASSLVTGAKTEAFF. CDR3 nucleotides: TGTGCCAGCAGCCTAGTTACAGGGGCGAAGACTGAAGCTTTCTTT.

This clone was observed a single time. V and J are TRBV28 and TRBJ2-5, with TRBD2 matching 7 bases. In germline, CDR1 is MDHEN, CDR2 SYDVKM. The CDR3 has 17 residues. The V segment lost 4 bases and the J segment 5 bases; nucleotides outside the gene matches: 16. DNA of the CDR3: TGTGCCAGCAGTTCTCTCTTATGGACTAGTAGTAAGGAGACCCAGTACTTC. This gives the protein CASSSLLWTSSKETQYF.

The chain employs TRBV11-3 and TRBJ2-1, with a tentative D call TRBD2 (6 bases). This CDR3 is 14 amino acids long. The V end lost 3 bases, the J end lost 4 bases, and 10 bases lay between the germline ends. Germline V gene lookup returns CDR1 SGHNT and CDR2 YENEEA. CDR3 coding DNA: TGTGCCAGCAGCTTCCCGGGGGAATACAATGAGCAGTTCTTC. It translates to CASSFPGEYNEQFF. The full variable domain, rest sourced from reference TRBV11-3 and TRBJ2-1, is EAGVVQSPRYKIIEKKQPVAFWCNPISGHNTLYWYLQNLGQGPELLIRYENEEAVDDSQLPKDRFSAERLKGVDSTLKIQPAELGDSAVYLCASSFPGEYNEQFFGPGTRLTVL.

This sequence joins TRBV5-4 and TRBJ2-1; 10 bases are a match to TRBD2. The CDR3 sequence is 16 residues long. Germline assignment: CDR1 SGHNT and CDR2 YYREEE (reference sequence). J was trimmed by 8 bases and V by 1 base; bases with no gene match: 9. CDR3 in DNA: TGTGCCAGCAGCTTGCCTAGCGGGAGTAGTGTCGATGAGCAGTTCTTC. It specifies CASSLPSGSSVDEQFF.

V gene TRBV5-8 combines with J gene TRBJ1-1; D may be TRBD1 (5 bases). CDR1 SGHTS and CDR2 YDEGEE come from the germline V gene. Trimming stripped 1 base from V and 8 bases from J, with 9 bases between. The CDR3 extends over 12 amino acids. In nucleotides, the CDR3 is TGTGCCAGCAGCTTGACAGGAGGGGAAGCTTTCTTT. Its protein product is CASSLTGGEAFF.

The rearrangement joins TRBV5-1 to TRBJ1-1; D perhaps matches TRBD1 (5 bases). V gave up 1 base and J gave up 1 base, with 8 bases separating them. There are 14 residues in the CDR3. CDR1 is SGHRS and CDR2 is YFSETQ in the germline V gene. CDR3 region: CASSLLGTNTEAFF. CDR3 nucleotide sequence: TGCGCCAGCAGCTTGTTGGGGACGAACACTGAAGCTTTCTTT.

The chain recombines TRBV10-3 with TRBJ1-1, with D maybe TRBD1 (5 bases). The germline V and J ends were trimmed by 9 bases and 1 base, with 9 bases remaining between them. The CDR3 runs to 12 residues. Germline V CDR1 and CDR2: ENHRY, SYGVKD. The CDR3 DNA sequence: TGTGCCATGGGACGGACGAACACTGAAGCTTTCTTT. It yields the protein CAMGRTNTEAFF.

This rearrangement joins TRBV6-1 to TRBJ2-7, with 9 bases matching TRBD1. V lost 4 bases, J lost 2 bases, and 15 bases stayed unmatched. In germline, CDR1 is MNHNS, CDR2 SASEGT. CDR3 length: 18 residues. DNA for the CDR3: TGTGCCAGCAGTGCCGATACGATGGACAGGGGATCCCCCTACGAGCAGTACTTC. Protein product: CASSADTMDRGSPYEQYF.

V usage is TRBV4-2 and J usage is TRBJ2-5; tentative D call: TRBD2 (7 bases). The CDR3 has 15 residues. V was pared by 4 bases and J by 5 bases, with 17 bases between. CDR1 is LGHNA, CDR2 YNFKEQ, per germline. The CDR3 loop reads CASSLILRGHETQYF. In nucleotides, the CDR3 is TGTGCCAGCAGCCTAATCCTGCGGGGGCACGAGACCCAGTACTTC.

Only one count was recorded for this clone. The rearrangement links TRBV14 to TRBJ2-1; 8 bases align to TRBD2. The germline V gene encodes CDR1 SGHDN and CDR2 FVKESK. V was clipped by 1 base and J by 8 bases; unmatched bases: 10. This CDR3 spans 16 amino acids. CDR3 DNA sequence: TGTGCCAGCAGCCAAGTGGCCGGGGGGGGCGTATATGAGCAGTTCTTC. Residues: CASSQVAGGGVYEQFF.

In this sample, this clone turned up once. V is TRBV30 and J is TRBJ1-2; TRBD1 agrees at 8 bases. Germline trimming cut 1 base from V and 3 bases from J; bases unmatched to any gene: 7. Germline values: CDR1 GTSNPN, CDR2 SVGIG (reference sequence). This CDR3 has 15 residues. The CDR3: CAWSEGRGHHYGYTF. CDR3 bases: TGTGCCTGGAGTGAGGGCAGGGGGCATCACTATGGCTACACCTTC.

This clone occurred a few times. V gene TRBV5-5 combines with J gene TRBJ2-1; D is possibly TRBD2 (6 bases). Germline V gene sequence: CDR1 SGHKS, CDR2 YYEKEE (reference sequence). Trimming removed 2 bases at V and 15 bases at J, with 12 bases between. The CDR3 totals 11 residues. CDR3 sequence reads: CASSFRLDWFF. DNA of the CDR3: TGTGCCAGCAGCTTCCGACTAGACTGGTTCTTC. The full variable domain, rest sourced from reference TRBV5-5 and TRBJ2-1, is DAGVTQSPTHLIKTRGQQVTLRCSPISGHKSVSWYQQVLGQGPQFIFQYYEKEERGRGNFPDRFSARQFPNYSSELNVNALLLGDSALYLCASSFRLDWFFGPGTRLTVL.

In this sample, this clone turned up a few times. V is TRBV9 and J is TRBJ2-1, with 7 bases identical to TRBD1. Trimming took 5 bases from V and 2 from J; bases not matched to a gene: 7. This CDR3 has 15 amino acids. Germline CDR1 is SGDLS and CDR2 is YYNGEE. The CDR3 reads CASSLQGLTYNEQFF. The CDR3, as DNA: TGTGCCAGCAGTCTACAGGGGTTGACCTACAATGAGCAGTTCTTC.

This clone was counted once. The rearrangement links TRBV2 to TRBJ1-1; D perhaps matches TRBD1 (5 bases). Germline V lookup: CDR1 SNHLY, CDR2 FYNNEI. This CDR3 is built from 14 residues. The V gene lost 4 bases and the J gene lost 0 bases, with 9 bases spanning the gap. The CDR3 DNA reads TGTGCCAGCAGTGCGGGGGTCTTGAACACTGAAGCTTTCTTT. Its protein is CASSAGVLNTEAFF. Complete variable domain (other parts from reference TRBV2 and TRBJ1-1): EPEVTQTPSHQVTQMGQEVILRCVPISNHLYFYWYRQILGQKVEFLVSFYNNEISEKSEIFDDQFSVERPDGSNFTLKIRSTKLEDSAMYFCASSAGVLNTEAFFGQGTRLTVV.

The rearrangement links TRBV5-1 to TRBJ1-1; TRBD1 matches at 12 bases. The CDR3 is 17 amino acids. V lost 3 bases, J lost 0 bases, and 6 bases stayed unmatched. Per germline, CDR1 SGHRS and CDR2 YFSETQ. CDR3 nucleotide sequence: TGCGCCAGCAGCTCCGGGACAGGGGGCGGGATGAACACTGAAGCTTTCTTT. Protein product: CASSSGTGGGMNTEAFF. Full variable domain (rest looked up from reference TRBV5-1 and TRBJ1-1): KAGVTQTPRYLIKTRGQQVTLSCSPISGHRSVSWYQQTPGQGLQFLFEYFSETQRNKGNFPGRFSGRQFSNSRSEMNVSTLELGDSALYLCASSSGTGGGMNTEAFFGQGTRLTVV.

The chain is built from TRBV2 and TRBJ2-7; TRBD1 agrees at 7 bases. The CDR3 has 15 amino acids. Trimming at V came to 4 bases and at J to 0 bases, leaving 6 bases not matched to a gene. CDR1 and CDR2 from the germline V gene are SNHLY and FYNNEI. The CDR3, as DNA: TGTGCCAGCAGTGTAGGCAGGGGGTCCTCCTACGAGCAGTACTTC. It yields the protein CASSVGRGSSYEQYF.

The rearrangement uses TRBV9 and TRBJ2-2, with TRBD1 matching 8 bases. This CDR3 comprises 15 residues. Germline V lookup: CDR1 SGDLS, CDR2 YYNGEE. The junction had 6 bases not matched to a gene; V was cut back by 4 bases and J by 4 bases. The CDR3 sequence is CASSPRQGTTGELFF. In nucleotides, the CDR3 is TGTGCCAGCAGCCCGCGACAGGGGACCACCGGGGAGCTGTTTTTT.

The chain carries TRBV18 and TRBJ2-5; 8 nucleotides match TRBD1. The CDR3 contains 17 residues. After removal of 6 bases from V and 2 bases from J, the junction contained 14 bases not matched to a gene. Germline values: CDR1 KGHSH, CDR2 LQKENI. The CDR3 is CASSSRRQGARQETQYF. In DNA, the CDR3 is TGTGCCAGCTCCTCCCGAAGGCAGGGGGCGCGACAAGAGACCCAGTACTTC.

This chain links TRBV2 with TRBJ2-5; maybe TRBD2 (5 bases). The CDR3 sequence is 14 residues long. V was cut by 4 bases and J by 5 bases, with 14 bases left in between. Germline V gene sequence: CDR1 SNHLY, CDR2 FYNNEI. CDR3 residues: CASSVTRGGETQYF. The CDR3 nucleotides read TGTGCCAGCAGTGTAACTAGAGGTGGGGAGACCCAGTACTTC.

The chain is built from TRBV7-9 and TRBJ2-7; the D gene is possibly TRBD2 (5 bases). Trimming left V 4 bases short and J 5 bases short, with 18 bases between. The V gene's germline CDR1 is SEHNR and CDR2 FQNEAQ (reference sequence). The CDR3 extends over 15 amino acids. The CDR3 DNA reads TGTGCCAGCAGCTCAGGACGTCACTCCGGGGACGAGCAGTACTTC. Its protein product is CASSSGRHSGDEQYF.

This clone came up a few times. The chain employs TRBV9 and TRBJ1-1, with D possibly being TRBD1 (5 bases). In germline, CDR1 is SGDLS, CDR2 YYNGEE. Trimming removed 7 bases from V and 3 bases from J, with 10 bases in between. CDR3 length: 12 amino acids. Here the CDR3 DNA reads TGTGCCAGCCAGGGAGATTACACTGAAGCTTTCTTT. Protein product: CASQGDYTEAFF. Full variable domain (outside the CDR3, taken from reference TRBV9 and TRBJ1-1): DSGVTQTPKHLITATGQRVTLRCSPRSGDLSVYWYQQSLDQGLQFLIQYYNGEERAKGNILERFSAQQFPDLHSELNLSSLELGDSALYFCASQGDYTEAFFGQGTRLTVV.

The chain employs TRBV5-1 and TRBJ2-5, with no clear D. The CDR3 is made up of 15 amino acids. Trimming shortened V by 0 bases and J by 1 base, and 10 bases separated the two germline ends. The germline CDR1 and CDR2 sequences are SGHRS and YFSETQ. This CDR3 reads CASSLVRNGQETQYF. Written as DNA, the CDR3 is TGCGCCAGCAGCTTGGTACGTAACGGCCAAGAGACCCAGTACTTC.

The chain is built from TRBV7-2 and TRBJ2-3; perhaps D is TRBD1 or TRBD2 (6 bases each). This CDR3 region has 15 residues. V gave up 3 bases and J gave up 3 bases, with 13 bases separating them. The germline V gene encodes CDR1 SGHTA and CDR2 FQGNSA. The CDR3 sequence: CASSFGGGGTDTQYF. The CDR3, as DNA: TGTGCCAGCAGCTTCGGAGGGGGAGGAACAGATACGCAGTATTTT.

V and J are TRBV5-1 and TRBJ2-7; TRBD2 matches 13 bases. The CDR3 spans 15 residues. Germline V gene lookup returns CDR1 SGHRS and CDR2 YFSETQ. With 5 bases clipped from V and 4 bases from J, the junction kept 6 bases outside the gene matches. Here the CDR3 DNA reads TGCGCCAGCAGTCTACGGACTAGCGGGGGATACGAGCAGTACTTC. This translates into CASSLRTSGGYEQYF.

This clone was counted a single time. The chain uses TRBV30 and TRBJ2-2; D perhaps matches TRBD1 (5 bases). The CDR3 totals 14 residues. The V end lost 6 bases, the J end lost 3 bases, and 14 bases lay between the germline ends. CDR1 is GTSNPN, CDR2 SVGIG, per germline (reference sequence). The CDR3 DNA is TGTGCCTGCACTTTTCAGGGCTACACCGGGGAGCTGTTTTTT. It codes for CACTFQGYTGELFF.

Here the CDR3 DNA reads TGTGCCAGCAGTTTACGGGGGGCCGACACCGGGGAGCTGTTTTTT. Translation gives CASSLRGADTGELFF. The chain is built from TRBV28 and TRBJ2-2, with D perhaps matching TRBD2 (7 bases). V lost 2 bases and J lost 3, with 10 bases in between. Germline assignment: CDR1 MDHEN and CDR2 SYDVKM. This CDR3 is 15 amino acids long.